These 12 T cell receptor beta chains share one sample of origin, sequenced in a study of CXCR3-negative and CXCR3-positive naive CD8 T cells. Study conclusions and caveats: More hydrophobic TRB CDR3s were found in CXCR3-positive naive cells than in CXCR3-negative naive cells.

UMI-labeled TRB cDNA libraries were prepared by 5' RACE. Each CDR3 protein gets one entry in TCRdb, which reprocessed the 5' RACE reads and gives no DNA. Recorded for this sample: some 150,000 distinct CDR3 sequences. These receptors have no known antigen. Material: naive CXCR3+ CD8+ T cells from blood. As for subset: CD45RO-CCR7+CD27+CD95- naive CD8+ T cells expressing CXCR3 (TNR3+). The source is a human donor in good health. Some clones in this sample may be carry-over from other donors' samples.

The rearrangement joins TRBV29-1 to TRBJ2-2; absent DNA, TCRdb's TRBD2 call cannot be checked. CDR3 size: 17 residues. In germline, CDR1 is SQVTM, CDR2 ANQGSEA. The CDR3: CSVERGLAGVSTGELFF.

The gene calls are TRBV5-1 and TRBJ2-1; no DNA is available, so the TRBD2 call from TCRdb remains unchecked. The CDR3 contains 15 residues. In germline, CDR1 is SGHRS, CDR2 YFSETQ. CDR3 region: CASSLASGGNNEQFF.

V and J are TRBV7-9 and TRBJ2-7. Germline assignment: CDR1 SEHNR and CDR2 FQNEAQ (reference sequence). This CDR3 region has 11 residues. The CDR3 loop reads CVAADSYEQYF.

The rearrangement links TRBV29-1 to TRBJ2-1. Germline-derived CDR1 and CDR2 are SQVTM and ANQGSEA. The CDR3 sequence is 12 residues long. The CDR3 region is CSVEGWGNEQFF.

The rearrangement joins TRBV12-3 or TRBV12-4 to TRBJ2-3. The CDR3 sequence is 14 residues long. This CDR3 is CASSFAGHTDTQYF.

The CDR3 loop reads CASSLVRTDPEQYF. This chain uses TRBV11-2 with TRBJ2-7. The CDR3 extends over 14 amino acids. Germline CDR1 SGHAT, CDR2 FQNNGV. Together with reference TRBV11-2 and TRBJ2-7, the CDR3 gives the full variable domain: EAGVAQSPRYKIIEKRQSVAFWCNPISGHATLYWYQQILGQGPKLLIQFQNNGVVDDSQLPKDRFSAERLKGVDSTLKIQPAKLEDSAVYLCASSLVRTDPEQYFGPGTRLTVT.

The V gene is TRBV3-1, the J gene TRBJ2-2; the D call from TCRdb, TRBD2, cannot be confirmed without DNA. In germline, CDR1 is LGHDT, CDR2 YNNKEL (reference sequence). The CDR3 contains 16 residues. The CDR3 sequence: CASSQYGTRDTGELFF.

The CDR3 sequence is CASSHYPGLATETQYF. This sequence joins TRBV28 and TRBJ2-5; TCRdb lists TRBD2, though no DNA is available to test this call. Germline V gene data show CDR1 as MDHEN and CDR2 as SYDVKM. The CDR3 contains 16 residues.

V is TRBV30 and J is TRBJ2-2; as DNA is missing, the TRBD2 call by TCRdb cannot be tested. Germline V gives CDR1 GTSNPN, CDR2 SVGIG (reference sequence). The CDR3 runs to 15 residues. CDR3 amino acids: CAWSTLTAGTGELFF.

The chain carries TRBV7-9 and TRBJ1-5. Germline CDR1 SEHNR, CDR2 FQNEAQ (reference sequence). This CDR3 contains 12 residues. The CDR3 protein is CASNVGNQPQHF. The complete variable domain, with remaining parts taken from reference TRBV7-9 and TRBJ1-5, reads DTGVSQNPRHKITKRGQNVTFRCDPISEHNRLYWYRQTLGQGPEFLTYFQNEAQLEKSRLLSDRFSAERPKGSFSTLEIQRTEQGDSAMYLCASNVGNQPQHFGDGTRLSIL.

This chain links TRBV5-4 with TRBJ1-6. From germline, CDR1 is SGHNT and CDR2 YYREEE (reference sequence). The CDR3 contains 12 residues. CDR3 protein: CASSFRGGPLHF.

The CDR3 is CASSHLDRELYEQYF. The V call is TRBV23-1, the J call TRBJ2-7; checking the TCRdb D call of TRBD1 is not possible without DNA. TRBV23-1 is an open reading frame whose function is uncertain. The length of the CDR3 is 15 residues.